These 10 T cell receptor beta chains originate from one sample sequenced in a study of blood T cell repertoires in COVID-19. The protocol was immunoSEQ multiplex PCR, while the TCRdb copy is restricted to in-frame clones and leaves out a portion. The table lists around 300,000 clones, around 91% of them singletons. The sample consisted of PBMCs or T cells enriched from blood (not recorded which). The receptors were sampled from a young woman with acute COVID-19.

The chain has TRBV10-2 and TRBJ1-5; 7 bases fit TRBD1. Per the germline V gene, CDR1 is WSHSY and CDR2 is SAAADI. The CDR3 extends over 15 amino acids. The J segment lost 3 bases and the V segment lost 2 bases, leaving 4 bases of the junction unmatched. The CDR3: CASSETGDPNQPQHF. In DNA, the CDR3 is TGCGCCAGCAGTGAGACAGGGGATCCCAATCAGCCCCAGCATTTT.

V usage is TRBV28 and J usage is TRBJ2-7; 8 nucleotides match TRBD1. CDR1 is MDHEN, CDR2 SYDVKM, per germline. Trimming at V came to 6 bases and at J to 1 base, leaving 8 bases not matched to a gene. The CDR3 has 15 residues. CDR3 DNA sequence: TGTGCCAGCAGCGATCTACAGGGGGGTTCCTACGAGCAGTACTTC. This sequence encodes CASSDLQGGSYEQYF.

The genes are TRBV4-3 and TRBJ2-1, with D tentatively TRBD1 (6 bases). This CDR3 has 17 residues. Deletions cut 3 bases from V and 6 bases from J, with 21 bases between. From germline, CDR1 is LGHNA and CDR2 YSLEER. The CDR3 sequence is CASSQERQVGDINEQFF. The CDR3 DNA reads TGCGCCAGCAGCCAGGAACGACAGGTTGGGGATATCAATGAGCAGTTCTTC.

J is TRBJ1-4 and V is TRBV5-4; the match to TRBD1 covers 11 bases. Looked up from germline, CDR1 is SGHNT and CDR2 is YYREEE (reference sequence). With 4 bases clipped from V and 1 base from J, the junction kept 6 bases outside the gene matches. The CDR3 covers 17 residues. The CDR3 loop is CASSTRTGGVTNEKLFF. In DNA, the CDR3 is TGTGCCAGCAGCACCCGGACAGGGGGCGTAACTAATGAAAAACTGTTTTTT.

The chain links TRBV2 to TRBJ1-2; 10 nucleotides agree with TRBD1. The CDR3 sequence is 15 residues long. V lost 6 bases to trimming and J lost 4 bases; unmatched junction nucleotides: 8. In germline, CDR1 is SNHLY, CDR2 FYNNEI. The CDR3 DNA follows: TGTGCCAGCAGGGACGGGACAGGGGCTCGCTATGGCTACACCTTC. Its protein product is CASRDGTGARYGYTF.

CDR3 loop: CASSKGGTGSPTDTQYF. The DNA of the CDR3 is TGTGCCAGCAGCAAAGGGGGGACAGGGTCACCCACAGATACGCAGTATTTT. The chain combines TRBV21-1 with TRBJ2-3; the table's D call of TRBD1 was not tested on the DNA. TRBV21-1 is noted as a pseudogene. The CDR3 sequence is 17 residues long.

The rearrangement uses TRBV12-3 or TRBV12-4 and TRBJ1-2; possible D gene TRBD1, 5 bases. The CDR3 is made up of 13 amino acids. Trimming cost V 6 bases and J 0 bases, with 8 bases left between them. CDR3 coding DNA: TGTGCCAGCAGAGTGGACACTAACTATGGCTACACCTTC. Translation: CASRVDTNYGYTF.

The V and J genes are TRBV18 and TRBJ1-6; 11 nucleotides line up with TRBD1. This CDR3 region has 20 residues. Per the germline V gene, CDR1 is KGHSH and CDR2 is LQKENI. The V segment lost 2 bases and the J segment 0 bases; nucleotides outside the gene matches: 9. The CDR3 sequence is CASSPAGTGGAYSYNSPLHF. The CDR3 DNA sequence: TGTGCCAGCTCACCAGCCGGGACAGGGGGTGCCTACTCCTATAATTCACCCCTCCACTTT. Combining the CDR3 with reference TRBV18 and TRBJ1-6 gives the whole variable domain NAGVMQNPRHLVRRRGQEARLRCSPMKGHSHVYWYRQLPEEGLKFMVYLQKENIIDESGMPKERFSAEFPKEGPSILRIQQVVRGDSAAYFCASSPAGTGGAYSYNSPLHFGNGTRLTVT.

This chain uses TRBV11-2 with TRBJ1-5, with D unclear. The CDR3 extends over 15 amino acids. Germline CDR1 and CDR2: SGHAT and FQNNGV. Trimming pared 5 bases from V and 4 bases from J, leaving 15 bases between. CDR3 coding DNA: TGTGCCAGCAGCCCCGATCGACTAGCTAATCAGCCCCAGCATTTT. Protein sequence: CASSPDRLANQPQHF.

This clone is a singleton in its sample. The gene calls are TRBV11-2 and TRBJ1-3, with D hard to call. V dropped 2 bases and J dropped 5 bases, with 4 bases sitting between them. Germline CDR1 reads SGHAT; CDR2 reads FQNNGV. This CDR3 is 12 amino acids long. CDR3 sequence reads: CASSLSRNTIYF. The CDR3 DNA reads TGTGCCAGCAGCTTATCTCGAAACACCATATATTTT.